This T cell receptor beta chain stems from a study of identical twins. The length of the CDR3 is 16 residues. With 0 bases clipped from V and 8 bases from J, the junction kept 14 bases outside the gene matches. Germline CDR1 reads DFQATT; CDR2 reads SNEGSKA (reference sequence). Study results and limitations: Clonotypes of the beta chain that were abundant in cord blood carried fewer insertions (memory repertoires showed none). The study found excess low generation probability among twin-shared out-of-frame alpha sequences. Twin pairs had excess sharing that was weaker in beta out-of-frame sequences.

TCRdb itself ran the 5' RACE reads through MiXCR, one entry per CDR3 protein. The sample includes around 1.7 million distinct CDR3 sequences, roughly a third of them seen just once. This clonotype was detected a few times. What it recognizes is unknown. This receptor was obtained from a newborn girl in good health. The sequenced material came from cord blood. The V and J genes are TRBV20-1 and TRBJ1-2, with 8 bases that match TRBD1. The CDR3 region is CSARDFAEDRVGGYTF. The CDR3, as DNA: TGCAGTGCTAGAGATTTTGCAGAGGACAGGGTTGGAGGCTACACCTTC.